The rows below give T cell receptor beta chains drawn from one sample of a study of blood T cell repertoires in COVID-19. Libraries were prepared by immunoSEQ multiplex PCR; TCRdb keeps only in-frame clonotypes and omits some of them. Among over 130,000 clones listed, approximately 90% were seen once. Sequences were obtained from peripheral blood. The receptors derive from an elderly woman with acute or convalescent COVID-19. CDR3s include the opening cysteine and the closing phenylalanine or tryptophan. Fields, in order: D gene, V gene, J gene, clone size, CDR3 DNA, CDR3 protein. A D gene is named only where the DNA matches it firmly. Not every row has a clone size; where given, it reads once, few, many or a size class.

>NA|TRBV28|TRBJ1-1|once
TGTGCCAGCAGTCTCGGGGGGGACTACACTGAAGCTTTCTTT
CASSLGGDYTEAFF
>TRBD1|TRBV4-2|TRBJ2-7|NA
TGTGCCAGCAGCCAGGGAACGGGACAGGGATACGAGCAGTACTTC
CASSQGTGQGYEQYF
>TRBD1|TRBV20-1|TRBJ1-2|NA
TGCAGTGCTGAGACAGGGACTGGCTACACCTTC
CSAETGTGYTF
>TRBD1|TRBV2|TRBJ2-3|NA
TGTGCCAGCAGCCGACAGGGAACAGATACGCAGTATTTT
CASSRQGTDTQYF
>TRBD1|TRBV5-1|TRBJ1-4|NA
TGCGCCAGCACCAAGACAGGGATCACTAATGAAAAACTGTTTTTT
CASTKTGITNEKLFF
>TRBD1|TRBV30|TRBJ1-3|NA
TGTGCCTGGAGTGTACCAGGGGGAGGAAACACCATATATTTT
CAWSVPGGGNTIYF
>NA|TRBV18|TRBJ1-1|NA
TGTGCCAGCTCCATCGGGGGTTTTGACACTGAAGCTTTCTTT
CASSIGGFDTEAFF
>TRBD1|TRBV9|TRBJ1-1|NA
TGTGCCAGCAGCCTCACAGGGGCCACTGAAGCTTTCTTT
CASSLTGATEAFF
>NA|TRBV19|TRBJ2-7|NA
TGTGCCAGTAGCCACAGGTCCAGGTCTCAGAACGAGCAGTACTTC
CASSHRSRSQNEQYF
>NA|TRBV21-1|TRBJ1-5|NA
TGTGCCAGCAGTTACCAGGACAGGTTTGAGCAGCCCCAGCATTTT
CASSYQDRFEQPQHF
>NA|TRBV7-2|TRBJ2-1|NA
TGTGCCAGCAGCTTATGGGGGGTAGAGATCAATGAGCAGTTCTTC
CASSLWGVEINEQFF
>TRBD2|TRBV5-1|TRBJ2-1|NA
TGCGCCAGCACTCGGGGCCTAGCGGCCCAGGTAGACTACAATGAGCAGTTCTTC
CASTRGLAAQVDYNEQFF
>NA|TRBV7-9|TRBJ2-3|NA
TGTGCCAGCAGCACATATGGGGGGGCGGCAGATACGCAGTATTTT
CASSTYGGAADTQYF
>NA|TRBV5-1|TRBJ2-3|NA
TGCGCCAGCAGCACGACAAGGGGTGATACGCAGTATTTT
CASSTTRGDTQYF
>NA|TRBV5-1|TRBJ2-3|NA
TGCGCCAGCAGCTCACAGGGGGGGTTAGACACGCAGTATTTT
CASSSQGGLDTQYF
>NA|TRBV19|TRBJ2-3|NA
TGTGCCAGTAGTGACCTGGGGGCCACAGATACGCAGTATTTT
CASSDLGATDTQYF